These 2 T cell receptor beta chains came from one sample sequenced in a study of chemoradiotherapy in HPV16-positive cancers. Method: immunoSEQ multiplex PCR; TCRdb's copy keeps in-frame clones and lacks some. The sample records around 5,200 clones, about 91% being singletons. The sample in question was blood, obtained from a patient who underwent chemoradiotherapy. The receptors originated from a human donor with HPV-associated anogenital cancer.

This clone was counted once. The chain is built from TRBV10-1 and TRBJ2-4; possibly TRBD2 for D (6 bases). V lost 7 bases, J lost 5 bases, and 18 bases lay in between. CDR1 and CDR2 (germline): WNHNN, SYGVQD (reference sequence). This CDR3 has 15 residues. CDR3 region: CASTLPREAENIQYF. As DNA, the CDR3 is TGCGCCAGCACCCTACCCAGGGAGGCCGAAAACATTCAGTACTTC.

This chain links TRBV7-6 with TRBJ2-5; 7 bases align to TRBD2. Unmatched junction bases numbered 8, after V lost 2 bases and J lost 2 bases. The CDR3 spans 16 residues. Germline assignment: CDR1 SGHVS and CDR2 FNYEAQ. The CDR3 DNA sequence: TGTGCCAGCAGCTTAACGGGGGGTCGGGGACAAGAGACCCAGTACTTC. Translated: CASSLTGGRGQETQYF.